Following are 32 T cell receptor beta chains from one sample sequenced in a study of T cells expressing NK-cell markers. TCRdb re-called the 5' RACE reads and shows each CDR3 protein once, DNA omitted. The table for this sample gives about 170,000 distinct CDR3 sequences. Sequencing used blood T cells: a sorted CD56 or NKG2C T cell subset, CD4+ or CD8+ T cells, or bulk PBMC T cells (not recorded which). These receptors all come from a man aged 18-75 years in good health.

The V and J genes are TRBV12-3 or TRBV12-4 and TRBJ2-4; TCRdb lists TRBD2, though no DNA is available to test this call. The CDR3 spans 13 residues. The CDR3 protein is CASSYWISGGQYF.

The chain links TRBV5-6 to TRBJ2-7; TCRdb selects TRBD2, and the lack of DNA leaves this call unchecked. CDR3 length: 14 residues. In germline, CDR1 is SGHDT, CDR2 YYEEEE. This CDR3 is CASSLISLGNEQYF.

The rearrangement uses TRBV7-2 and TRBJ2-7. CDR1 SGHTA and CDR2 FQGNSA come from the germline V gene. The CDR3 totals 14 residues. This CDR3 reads CASSLVLQLSEQYF.

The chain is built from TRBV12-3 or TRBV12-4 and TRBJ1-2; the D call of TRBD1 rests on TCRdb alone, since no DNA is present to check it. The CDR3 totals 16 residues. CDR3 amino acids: CASSQGTGGAGYGYTF.

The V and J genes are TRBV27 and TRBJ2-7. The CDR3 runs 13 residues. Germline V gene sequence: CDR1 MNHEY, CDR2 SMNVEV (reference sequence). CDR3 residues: CASSLAVPYEQYF.

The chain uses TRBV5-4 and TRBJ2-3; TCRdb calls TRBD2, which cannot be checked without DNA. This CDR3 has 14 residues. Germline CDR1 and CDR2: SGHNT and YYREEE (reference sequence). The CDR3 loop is CASSGLAGTVTQYF.

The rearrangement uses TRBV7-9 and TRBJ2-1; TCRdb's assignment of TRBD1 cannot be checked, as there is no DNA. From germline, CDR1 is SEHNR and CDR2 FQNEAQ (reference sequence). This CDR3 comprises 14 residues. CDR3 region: CASSAEDRYNEQFF.

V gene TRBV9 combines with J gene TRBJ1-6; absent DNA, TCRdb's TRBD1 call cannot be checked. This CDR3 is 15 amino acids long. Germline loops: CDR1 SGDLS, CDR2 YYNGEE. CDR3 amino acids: CASSVGPLQSSPLHF.

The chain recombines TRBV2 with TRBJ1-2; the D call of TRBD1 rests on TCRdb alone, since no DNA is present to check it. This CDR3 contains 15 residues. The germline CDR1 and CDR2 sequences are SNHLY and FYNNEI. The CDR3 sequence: CASSTTRQGNYGYTF.

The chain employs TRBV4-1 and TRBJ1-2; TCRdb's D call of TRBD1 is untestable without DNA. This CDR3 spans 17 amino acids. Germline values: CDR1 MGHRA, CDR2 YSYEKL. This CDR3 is CASSHAGQETFHYGYTF.

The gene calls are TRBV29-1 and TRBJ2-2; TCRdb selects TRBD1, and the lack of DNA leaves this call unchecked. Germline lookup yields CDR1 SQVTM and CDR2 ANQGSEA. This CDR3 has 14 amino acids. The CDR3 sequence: CSVDPGEVTGELFF.

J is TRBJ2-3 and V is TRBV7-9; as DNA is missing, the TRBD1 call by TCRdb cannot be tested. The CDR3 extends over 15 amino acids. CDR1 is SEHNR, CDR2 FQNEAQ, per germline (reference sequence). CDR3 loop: CASSPRGRAADTQYF.

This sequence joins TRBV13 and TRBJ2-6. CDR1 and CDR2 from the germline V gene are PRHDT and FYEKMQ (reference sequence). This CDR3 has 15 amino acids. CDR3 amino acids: CASSTGSSGANVLTF.

The CDR3 sequence: CASSFGTTSTDTQYF. The V and J genes are TRBV13 and TRBJ2-3; TCRdb indicates TRBD2, and absent DNA this call remains unverified. The CDR3 extends over 15 amino acids. Germline CDR1 is PRHDT and CDR2 is FYEKMQ (reference sequence).

The CDR3 region is CASRPRVGSPLHF. This chain uses TRBV2 with TRBJ1-6; the TCRdb call, TRBD1, lacks DNA for checking. The CDR3 consists of 13 residues. Germline V gene sequence: CDR1 SNHLY, CDR2 FYNNEI. Supplemented by reference TRBV2 and TRBJ1-6, the full variable domain reads EPEVTQTPSHQVTQMGQEVILRCVPISNHLYFYWYRQILGQKVEFLVSFYNNEISEKSEIFDDQFSVERPDGSNFTLKIRSTKLEDSAMYFCASRPRVGSPLHFGNGTRLTVT.

The CDR3 protein is CASSLQGLNTEAFF. V is TRBV12-3 or TRBV12-4 and J is TRBJ1-1; TCRdb picks TRBD1, but there is no DNA to check that call. There are 14 residues in the CDR3.

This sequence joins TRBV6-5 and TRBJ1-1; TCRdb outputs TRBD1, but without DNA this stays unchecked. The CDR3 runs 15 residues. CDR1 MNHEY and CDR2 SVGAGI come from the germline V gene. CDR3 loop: CASTPGGGLNTEAFF.

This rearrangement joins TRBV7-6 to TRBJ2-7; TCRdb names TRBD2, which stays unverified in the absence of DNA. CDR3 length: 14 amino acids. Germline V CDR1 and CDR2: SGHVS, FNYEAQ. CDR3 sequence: CASSLRALTYEQYF.

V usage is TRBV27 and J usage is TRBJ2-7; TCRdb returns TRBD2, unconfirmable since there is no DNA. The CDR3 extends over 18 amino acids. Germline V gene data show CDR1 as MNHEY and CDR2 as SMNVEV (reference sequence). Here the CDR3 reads CASSSARMGTRGVYEQYF.

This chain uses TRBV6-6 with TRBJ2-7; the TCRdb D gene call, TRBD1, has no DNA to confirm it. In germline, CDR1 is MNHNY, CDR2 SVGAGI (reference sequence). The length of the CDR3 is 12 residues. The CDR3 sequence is CASPGHSYEQYF.

CDR3 sequence reads: CASSENGRQVYGYTF. The chain carries TRBV2 and TRBJ1-2. Germline V gene data show CDR1 as SNHLY and CDR2 as FYNNEI. CDR3 length: 15 amino acids.

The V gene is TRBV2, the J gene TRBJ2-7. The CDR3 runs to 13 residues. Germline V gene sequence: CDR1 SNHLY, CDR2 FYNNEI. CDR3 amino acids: CASSDALDYEQYF.

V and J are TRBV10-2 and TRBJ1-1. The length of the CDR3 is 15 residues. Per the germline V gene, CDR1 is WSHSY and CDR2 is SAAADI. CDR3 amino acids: CASSEPIGEDTEAFF.

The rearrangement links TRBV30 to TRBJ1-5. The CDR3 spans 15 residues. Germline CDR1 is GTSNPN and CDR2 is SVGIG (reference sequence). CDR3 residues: CAWSEDGHSNQPQHF.

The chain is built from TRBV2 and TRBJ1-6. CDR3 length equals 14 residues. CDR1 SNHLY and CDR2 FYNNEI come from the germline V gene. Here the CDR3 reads CASSPGSLNSPLHF.

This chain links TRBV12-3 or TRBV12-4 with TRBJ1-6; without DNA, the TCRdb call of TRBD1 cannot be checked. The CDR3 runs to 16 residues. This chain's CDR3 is CASSLNPEQGTSPLHF.

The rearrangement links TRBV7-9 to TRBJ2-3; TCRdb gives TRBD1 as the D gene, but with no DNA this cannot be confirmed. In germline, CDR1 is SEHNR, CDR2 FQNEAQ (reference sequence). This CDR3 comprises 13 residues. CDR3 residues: CASTTQGTDTQYF.

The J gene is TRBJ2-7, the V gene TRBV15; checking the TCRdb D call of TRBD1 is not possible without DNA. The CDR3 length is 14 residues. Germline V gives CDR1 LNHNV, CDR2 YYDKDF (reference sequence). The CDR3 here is CATSRTGTSYEQYF.

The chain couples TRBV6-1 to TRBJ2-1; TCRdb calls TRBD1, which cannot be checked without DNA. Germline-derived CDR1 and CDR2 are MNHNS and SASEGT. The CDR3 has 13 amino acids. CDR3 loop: CASSRQEYNEQFF.

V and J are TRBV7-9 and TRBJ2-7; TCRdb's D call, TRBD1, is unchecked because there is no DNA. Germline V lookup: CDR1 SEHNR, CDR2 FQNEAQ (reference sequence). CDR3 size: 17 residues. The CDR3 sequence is CASSGHGRGGGSYEQYF. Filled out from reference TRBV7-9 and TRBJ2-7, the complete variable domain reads DTGVSQNPRHKITKRGQNVTFRCDPISEHNRLYWYRQTLGQGPEFLTYFQNEAQLEKSRLLSDRFSAERPKGSFSTLEIQRTEQGDSAMYLCASSGHGRGGGSYEQYFGPGTRLTVT.

The CDR3 sequence is CASSIAANSYEQYF. The gene calls are TRBV19 and TRBJ2-7. The CDR3 totals 14 residues. CDR1 is LNHDA and CDR2 is SQIVND in the germline V gene (reference sequence).

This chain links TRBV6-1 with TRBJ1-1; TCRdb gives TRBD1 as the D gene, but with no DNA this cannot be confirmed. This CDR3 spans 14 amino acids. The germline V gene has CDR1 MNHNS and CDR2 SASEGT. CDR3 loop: CASTSDRVNTEAFF.